This TCR beta chain appears in the sequencing data of a study of tumor-infiltrating lymphocytes in primary liver carcinoma (dated by TCRdb to the late 2010s). Regarding the research as a whole: The five patients, three men and two women aged 30 to 69 years, had hepatocellular carcinoma (four) or combined HCC and intrahepatic cholangiocarcinoma (one). The five patients had tumors of stage T1-T3 N0M0, with maximum diameters ranging from 4.2 to 10 cm. Samples yielded roughly 3.5 to 8 million productive TCRbeta reads; read depth did not differ significantly between tissue types. TCRbeta repertoire sequencing, expression microarrays and whole-exome sequencing were combined in the study across five regions of each liver tumor, with adjacent normal tissue and blood also included. A total of approximately 35 specimens from 5 patients underwent TCRbeta repertoire sequencing, comprising around 25 tumor regions, 5 adjacent noncancerous liver tissues and 5 peripheral blood samples. To link TCRbeta repertoire diversity to the local molecular phenotype, the 20 to 25 tumor region samples were profiled with Agilent mRNA microarrays. Reproducibility between technical replicate repertoires was high, with correlation coefficients above 0.98 and mean shared-clone rates about 0.9.

Starting from 500 to 650 ng total RNA, TCRbeta-specific cDNA was produced by reverse transcription with a constant-region primer and ProtoScript II reverse transcriptase. The TCRbeta libraries were prepared through three rounds of nested multiplex PCR following a slightly modified ARM-PCR procedure. The first two PCR rounds used multiplex TRBV1-TRBV30 forward primers with a Cbeta reverse primer, each for approximately 9 cycles. Sample barcodes and Illumina adapters were added in a final 25-cycle PCR using Deep VentR polymerase. Before sequencing, amplicons of 200-500 bp were gel-purified using a QIAquick gel extraction kit. The TCRbeta amplicons were sequenced with 250-bp paired-end reads on an Illumina HiSeq 2500. The original methods were these. Trimmomatic v0.33 was used to quality-trim the reads, and FLASH v1.2.11 was used to merge paired reads so that full CDR3 sequences could be recovered. MiGEC v1.2.1b assigned V, D and J germline segments to the rearranged TCRbeta sequences. VDJtools v1.0.0 computed clonotype statistics and Shannon-Wiener diversity indices. To reduce sampling bias, subsequent analyses other than the diversity analysis used only the 250 most abundant clonotypes in each sample. TCRdb took the public reads, trimmed them with fastp at Q25, ran MiXCR for clone calling and kept in-frame beta chains. Rows with a matching CDR3 protein are joined into one entry that keeps the most common DNA and genes. TCRdb assigned the V and J calls; the authors' analysis was not used. This sample gives approximately 110,000 distinct CDR3 sequences in total; approximately 70% of them show up just once. Around 8.5% of the sample belongs to the ten largest clones.

Relative to germline, V is missing 4 bases and J is missing 6 bases, with 11 bases of the junction outside any gene match. As encoded in the germline V gene, CDR1 is SQVTM while CDR2 is ANQGSEA. With termini counted, the CDR3 has 16 amino acids. Only the CDR3 DNA is retained, 48 bases long and in frame from the first base. On this clonotype itself: Its binding antigen is unknown. Since the CDR3 does not end with the conserved phenylalanine or tryptophan, this likely comes from a read error.

Total RNA and DNA were co-extracted from roughly 20-30 mg of bulk tissue with the AllPrep DNA/RNA mini kit, without cell sorting. Between late 2015 and March 2016, a few patients in China with histopathologically diagnosed primary liver carcinoma had surgical resection. At the time of sampling, the patients had chronic HBV infection and had not received any treatment. Five spatially separated regions were sampled per tumor: superior, inferior, left-lateral and right-lateral poles, plus the tumor centre. Histology showed that every tumor sample contained more than 75% viable tumor cells. Fresh tumor and adjacent tissue pieces were bisected, with one half stored in RNAlater at -80 degrees C and the other half sent for histology. Paper-wide results and their limitations: Only the TCR beta chain was sequenced, which likely underestimates true repertoire diversity because unpaired alpha chains were not captured. Bulk unsorted samples precluded comparing CD4+ and CD8+ T cell repertoires. With just 4 or 5 patients in the study, the authors point out that the findings should be validated in a larger study. Just about 8-25% of top clones turned up in all five regions of a tumor, which suggests spatial heterogeneity among tumor-infiltrating T cells. A significantly larger repertoire fraction was made up by the top 250 clones in tumors than in blood (p = 0.039). Pairs of tumor regions showed greater repertoire overlap (mean about 36%) than tumor-adjacent pairs (about 17%) or tumor-blood pairs (roughly 15%), which is consistent with antigen-driven expansion.

This receptor was obtained from a woman aged 60 to 75 with primary liver carcinoma and hepatitis B virus infection. Sequences were obtained from liver tumor tissue from sampling region 1. The meaning of the sample's cell subset or site label: tumor region T1, superior pole. The sequence links TRBV29-1 to TRBJ2-3; the central 12 bases match TRBD2. The DNA is as follows: TGCAGCGTTGCCGTGACTAGCGGGAGAAGGACGGATACGCAGTATTTG. It translates to CSVAVTSGRRTDTQYL.